These 27 T cell receptor beta chains were all obtained from the same sample, sequenced in a study of blood T cell repertoires in COVID-19 (dated by TCRdb to about 2020). The library came from the immunoSEQ multiplex PCR assay. TCRdb obtained this table from immuneACCESS and retained in-frame rearrangements with V and J assigned. These tables miss some clones; where compared with another copy, unresolved V genes account for less than half of the shortfall, and the remainder is unexplained. This sample holds around 100,000 clones; around 86% were observed only once. Clones ranked in the top ten supply about 3% of the sample. Input material: peripheral blood. All receptors come from a middle-aged man with active or convalescent COVID-19.

The CDR3 DNA follows: TGTGCCAGCTCACCCACATACGTCCTTCAAGAGACCCAGTACTTC. This translates into CASSPTYVLQETQYF. The V gene is TRBV18, the J gene TRBJ2-5; no clear D. This CDR3 region has 15 residues. Trimming removed 3 bases from V and 2 bases from J, with 13 bases in between. Germline-derived CDR1 and CDR2 are KGHSH and LQKENI.

The chain couples TRBV18 to TRBJ1-1; possibly TRBD1 for D (6 bases). CDR3 length: 15 residues. V lost 3 bases to trimming and J lost 4 bases, with 15 bases between them. Germline-derived CDR1 and CDR2 are KGHSH and LQKENI. CDR3 DNA: TGTGCCAGCTCACCGGGAAGCACAGGGCGCACTGAAGCTTTCTTT. It is translated as CASSPGSTGRTEAFF.

A note on this clone: It is unclear where the CDR3 begins or ends on the DNA, so no DNA is shown, and the CDR3 is as TCRdb lists it. The V call is TRBV6-6, the J call TRBJ2-4; TRBD1 is taken as the D call from the table, unchecked against the DNA. Including both end residues, the CDR3 is 11 amino acids long. Germline V gene lookup returns CDR1 MNHNY and CDR2 SVGAGI (reference sequence). The CDR3 spells CASSSSTGQYF.

The chain employs TRBV19 and TRBJ2-7, with a tentative D call TRBD1 (6 bases). Germline loops: CDR1 LNHDA, CDR2 SQIVND (reference sequence). The CDR3 spans 14 residues. Trimming left V 4 bases short and J 1 base short, with 11 bases between. CDR3 amino acids: CASSTQGGSYEQYF. Written as DNA, the CDR3 is TGTGCCAGTAGTACACAGGGTGGGTCCTACGAGCAGTACTTC.

This clone was counted once. The chain couples TRBV28 to TRBJ2-6; a possible D gene is TRBD1 (7 bases). This CDR3 region has 15 residues. Germline V gene lookup returns CDR1 MDHEN and CDR2 SYDVKM. The CDR3 nucleotides are TGTGCTACCCAGGGGGGCTTGGAAGGGGCCAACGTCCTGACTTTC. This gives the protein CATQGGLEGANVLTF.

The J gene is TRBJ2-1, the V gene TRBV11-2; 12 bases map to TRBD2. CDR3 length: 16 residues. The germline CDR1 and CDR2 sequences are SGHAT and FQNNGV. Unmatched junction bases numbered 5, after V lost 5 bases and J lost 3 bases. The CDR3 loop reads CASSASSGGDYNEQFF. The CDR3 nucleotides are TGTGCCAGCAGCGCCTCTAGCGGGGGGGACTACAATGAGCAGTTCTTC.

This chain uses TRBV7-9 with TRBJ1-2, with D possibly being TRBD1 (5 bases). The CDR3 spans 17 residues. CDR1 and CDR2 from the germline V gene are SEHNR and FQNEAQ (reference sequence). The ends were cut back, 2 bases at V and 0 bases at J, with 16 bases in the middle. The CDR3 is CASSLIGAPGANYGYTF. As DNA, the CDR3 is TGTGCCAGCAGCTTAATAGGAGCCCCGGGGGCTAACTATGGCTACACCTTC.

This clone has just one count. V usage is TRBV21-1 and J usage is TRBJ2-3; the table gives TRBD2 as D, unverified against the DNA. TRBV21-1 is a recognized pseudogene. CDR3 length: 15 amino acids. CDR3 in amino acids: CASLRGGAGTDTQYF. CDR3 coding DNA: TGTGCCAGCCTCCGAGGGGGGGCCGGCACAGATACGCAGTATTTT.

The V and J genes are TRBV19 and TRBJ1-2; 7 nucleotides align to TRBD1. The germline V gene has CDR1 LNHDA and CDR2 SQIVND (reference sequence). V lost 0 bases to trimming and J lost 4 bases; unmatched junction nucleotides: 11. CDR3 length: 17 residues. The CDR3 DNA sequence: TGTGCCAGTAGTATAGATCTTGGACAGGCTCGGATCTATGGCTACACCTTC. Protein: CASSIDLGQARIYGYTF.

The chain links TRBV5-1 to TRBJ2-1, with 8 bases identical to TRBD1. The CDR3 runs 13 residues. Germline V gene data show CDR1 as SGHRS and CDR2 as YFSETQ. V shed 0 bases, J shed 14 bases, and the junction held 7 bases outside the gene matches. CDR3 residues: CASSLGLQGAKFF. The CDR3 DNA reads as TGCGCCAGCAGCTTGGGGCTGCAGGGGGCGAAGTTCTTC.

CDR3 in DNA: TGTGCCAGCAGCCAAGTTCAGGGATGGAGCAATCAGCCCCAGCATTTT. Its protein product is CASSQVQGWSNQPQHF. The J gene is TRBJ1-5, the V gene TRBV3-1 (or the pseudogene TRBV3-2), with a possible D match to TRBD1 (5 bases). CDR3 length equals 16 residues. The V gene lost 1 base and the J gene lost 1 base, with 11 bases spanning the gap. The germline V gene encodes CDR1 LGHDT and CDR2 YNNKEL (reference sequence).

The rearrangement uses TRBV19 and TRBJ1-2; weak D call: TRBD1 (6 bases). The CDR3 is made up of 13 amino acids. Between the trimmed V and J ends, which lost 3 bases and 6 bases, there was a span of 11 bases. Looked up from germline, CDR1 is LNHDA and CDR2 is SQIVND (reference sequence). CDR3 sequence: CASSMGTRDGYTF. Written as DNA, the CDR3 is TGTGCCAGTAGTATGGGGACAAGAGATGGCTACACCTTC.

V usage is TRBV5-5 and J usage is TRBJ2-1; 7 nucleotides match TRBD1. Germline trimming cut 0 bases from V and 6 bases from J; bases unmatched to any gene: 9. CDR3 length: 16 residues. Germline assignment: CDR1 SGHKS and CDR2 YYEKEE (reference sequence). The DNA of the CDR3 is TGTGCCAGCAGCTTGGATCCAGGGGGTAGAGGCAATGAGCAGTTCTTC. It translates to CASSLDPGGRGNEQFF.

The genes are TRBV2 and TRBJ2-7, with a weak D call TRBD1 (6 bases). The CDR3 sequence is 12 residues long. Trimming left V 5 bases short and J 3 bases short, with 8 bases between. CDR1 and CDR2 from the germline V gene are SNHLY and FYNNEI. The CDR3 DNA reads as TGTGCCAGCAGTACACAGGGCTACGAGCAGTACGTC. It codes for CASSTQGYEQYV.

A remark on this clone: At one end, the junction sequence differs from germline, possibly due to a read error. V is TRBV4-3 and J is TRBJ2-2, with 9 positions matching TRBD1. The CDR3 contains 16 residues. The V gene's germline CDR1 is LGHNA and CDR2 YSLEER. The CDR3 is CASSKEQGANTGELFF. The CDR3 coding sequence is TGCGCCAGCAGCAAAGAACAGGGGGCAAACACCGGGGAGCTGTTTTTT.

The CDR3 spells CASSEGDRGNTEAFF. The CDR3 nucleotides are TGTGCCAGCAGTGAAGGGGACAGGGGAAACACTGAAGCTTTCTTT. The chain couples TRBV2 to TRBJ1-1; 10 bases are shared with TRBD1. CDR1 is SNHLY, CDR2 FYNNEI, per germline. The CDR3 has 15 amino acids. Trimming at V came to 1 base and at J to 2 bases, leaving 1 base not matched to a gene.

The rearrangement links TRBV29-1 to TRBJ2-7, with D perhaps TRBD1 (6 bases). Trimming cost V 3 bases and J 5 bases, with 17 bases left between them. Per the germline V gene, CDR1 is SQVTM and CDR2 is ANQGSEA. The CDR3 sequence is 14 residues long. CDR3 sequence: CSVEIRSNRDEQYF. The CDR3 coding sequence is TGCAGCGTTGAGATTCGATCCAACAGGGACGAGCAGTACTTC.

This clone has a single count. The rearrangement uses TRBV4-2 and TRBJ2-5, with D perhaps TRBD2 (6 bases). Germline CDR1 reads LGHNA; CDR2 reads YNFKEQ. The germline V and J ends were trimmed by 0 bases and 5 bases, with 19 bases remaining between them. The CDR3 is made up of 17 amino acids. Written as DNA, the CDR3 is TGTGCCAGCAGCCAAGAGGCCGGCGGGACTCCCTCGGAGACCCAGTACTTC. It specifies CASSQEAGGTPSETQYF.

The chain has TRBV7-2 and TRBJ1-5, with TRBD1 as a possible D gene (6 bases). V dropped 4 bases and J dropped 0 bases, with 10 bases sitting between them. The CDR3 extends over 15 amino acids. Germline CDR1 and CDR2: SGHTA and FQGNSA. The DNA for the CDR3 is TGTGCCAGCAGCTGGGGGACAAATAGCAATCAGCCCCAGCATTTT. This gives the protein CASSWGTNSNQPQHF.

The genes are TRBV28 and TRBJ1-6; 7 nucleotides agree with TRBD1. This CDR3 has 15 residues. J gave up 7 bases and V 5 bases, and 8 bases lay outside the gene matches. The germline V gene has CDR1 MDHEN and CDR2 SYDVKM. CDR3 sequence reads: CASSPHDRVNSPLHF. The CDR3 DNA is TGTGCCAGCAGTCCCCATGACAGGGTGAATTCACCCCTCCACTTT. The entire variable domain, with the rest obtained from reference TRBV28 and TRBJ1-6, is as follows: DVKVTQSSRYLVKRTGEKVFLECVQDMDHENMFWYRQDPGLGLRLIYFSYDVKMKEKGDIPEGYSVSREKKERFSLILESASTNQTSMYLCASSPHDRVNSPLHFGNGTRLTVT.

The V gene is TRBV7-9, the J gene TRBJ2-3; no reliable D call. Germline lookup yields CDR1 SEHNR and CDR2 FQNEAQ (reference sequence). This CDR3 has 12 residues. Trimming stripped 6 bases from V and 2 bases from J, with 6 bases between. CDR3 in DNA: TGTGCCAGCAGGTCGTTCACAGATACGCAGTATTTT. This gives the protein CASRSFTDTQYF.

This clone was detected a few times. The chain is built from TRBV7-8 and TRBJ1-2, with D perhaps matching TRBD1 (6 bases). CDR1 and CDR2 from the germline V gene are SGHVS and FQNEAQ. This CDR3 comprises 15 residues. V was cut by 5 bases and J by 2 bases, with 15 bases left in between. For the CDR3, the DNA is TGTGCCAGCAGCATGGAGACAGGAGCCAACTATGGCTACACCTTC. Its protein product is CASSMETGANYGYTF.

J is TRBJ2-2 and V is TRBV5-5, with D unclear. V gave up 0 bases and J gave up 1 base, with 7 bases separating them. This CDR3 has 15 residues. Germline CDR1 is SGHKS and CDR2 is YYEKEE (reference sequence). CDR3 amino acids: CASSLELLNTGELFF. CDR3 bases: TGTGCCAGCAGCTTGGAACTCCTGAACACCGGGGAGCTGTTTTTT. Combining the CDR3 with reference TRBV5-5 and TRBJ2-2 gives the whole variable domain DAGVTQSPTHLIKTRGQQVTLRCSPISGHKSVSWYQQVLGQGPQFIFQYYEKEERGRGNFPDRFSARQFPNYSSELNVNALLLGDSALYLCASSLELLNTGELFFGEGSRLTVL.

The chain combines TRBV18 with TRBJ2-5; TRBD1 matches 7 bases. This CDR3 has 14 residues. CDR1 is KGHSH and CDR2 is LQKENI in the germline V gene. Germline trimming cut 0 bases from V and 5 bases from J; bases unmatched to any gene: 3. The CDR3 DNA follows: TGTGCCAGCTCACCACCCACAGGGGTTGAGACCCAGTACTTC. Translating gives CASSPPTGVETQYF.

This clone appeared a few times. This chain connects TRBV15 to TRBJ1-3; D ambiguous. This CDR3 contains 13 residues. V lost 2 bases and J lost 6, with 8 bases in between. CDR1 and CDR2 (germline): LNHNV, YYDKDF (reference sequence). CDR3 in DNA: TGTGCCACCAGCAGATCCACAGTAAACACCATATATTTT. Protein product: CATSRSTVNTIYF.

The chain combines TRBV29-1 with TRBJ2-1, with 7 bases matching TRBD1. The germline V gene has CDR1 SQVTM and CDR2 ANQGSEA. The J segment lost 8 bases and the V segment lost 7 bases, leaving 11 bases of the junction unmatched. The CDR3 covers 13 residues. CDR3 sequence reads: CSGSAGGSDEQFF. Written as DNA, the CDR3 is TGCAGCGGGTCGGCAGGGGGTTCGGATGAGCAGTTCTTC.

This clone was seen once. The chain recombines TRBV5-4 with TRBJ2-1; no clear D. V gave up 3 bases and J gave up 1 base, with 11 bases separating them. The CDR3 totals 15 residues. Germline V gene lookup returns CDR1 SGHNT and CDR2 YYREEE (reference sequence). CDR3 sequence: CASSSRSQSYNEQFF. The CDR3 bases are TGTGCCAGCAGCTCCCGGTCCCAATCCTACAATGAGCAGTTCTTC.